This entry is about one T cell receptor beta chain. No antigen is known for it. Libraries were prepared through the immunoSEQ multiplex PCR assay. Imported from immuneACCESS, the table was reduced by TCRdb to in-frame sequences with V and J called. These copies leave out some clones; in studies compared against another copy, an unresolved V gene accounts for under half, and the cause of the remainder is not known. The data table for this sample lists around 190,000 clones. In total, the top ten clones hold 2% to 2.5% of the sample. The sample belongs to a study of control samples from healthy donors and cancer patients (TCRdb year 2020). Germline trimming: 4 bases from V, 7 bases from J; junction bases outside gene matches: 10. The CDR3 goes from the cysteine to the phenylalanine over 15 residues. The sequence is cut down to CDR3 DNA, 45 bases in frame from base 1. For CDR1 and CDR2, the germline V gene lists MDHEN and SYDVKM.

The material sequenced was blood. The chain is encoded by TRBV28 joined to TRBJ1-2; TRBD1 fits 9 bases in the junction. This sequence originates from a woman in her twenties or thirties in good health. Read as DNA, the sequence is TGTGCCAGCAGTTCTTTCACAGGGGGCAGGGTTGGCTACACCTTC. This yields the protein CASSSFTGGRVGYTF.